The rows below give T cell receptor beta chains drawn from one sample of a study of cytomegalovirus exposure and HLA in healthy donors. Profiled with immunoSEQ multiplex PCR; TCRdb holds only in-frame clones, not every one. The repertoire consists of about 120,000 clones, with about four fifths occurring once and the leading ten covering around 4.5%. The source material was PBMCs. The receptors were sampled from a man aged 25 to 45 in good health and CMV-seropositive. Each CDR3 is given with its conserved first and last residue.

J | V | CDR3
TRBJ2-3 | TRBV4-3 | CASSEVLAGSDTQYF
TRBJ2-5 | TRBV7-9 | CASSDWREVGTQYF
TRBJ1-2 | TRBV30 | CAWSRGFYGYTF
TRBJ2-5 | TRBV14 | CASSQASPGTSKLETQYF
TRBJ2-3 | TRBV10-3 | CAIRELLAGGSPGDTQYF
TRBJ1-5 | TRBV7-9 | CASSKTGQGQPQHF
TRBJ1-1 | TRBV7-9 | CASSSTGNNPEAFF
TRBJ2-6 | TRBV5-4 | CASRGDRGGFSGANGLTF
TRBJ2-1 | TRBV11-2 | CASSLLRGRTYNEQFF
TRBJ1-2 | TRBV19 | CASRDRNYGYTF
TRBJ2-7 | TRBV2 | CASSGGGRFYEQYF
TRBJ1-3 | TRBV10-3 | CAISERWTGISGNTIYF
TRBJ2-7 | TRBV7-2 | CASSLQGLHYEQYF
TRBJ2-1 | TRBV28 | CASSPGFTYNEQFF
TRBJ1-2 | TRBV9 | CASSPQTGAYTF
TRBJ2-6 | TRBV19 | CASSTEPLSGGPPMGANGLTF
TRBJ2-1 | TRBV19 | CASSIREQQPFF
TRBJ1-6 | TRBV4-2 | CASGGHVYNSPLHF
TRBJ2-7 | TRBV2 | CASSEVTGLAYEQYF
TRBJ1-5 | TRBV5-6 | CASSLSAGNQPQHF
TRBJ1-1 | TRBV29-1 | CSARPEYDTEAFF
TRBJ2-2 | TRBV7-3 | CASSRTGWLGELFF
TRBJ1-1 | TRBV28 | CASSLSGLNTEAFF
TRBJ1-5 | TRBV7-9 | CASSQKQGNQPQHF
TRBJ2-3 | TRBV4-3 | CASSQGRFREPTDTQYF
TRBJ2-3 | TRBV5-4 | CASSYGTSSTDTQYF
TRBJ2-7 | TRBV27 | CASSFGPGWPYEQYF
TRBJ2-3 | TRBV28 | CASSSTLRNSGEPASTDTQYF
TRBJ2-5 | TRBV4-2 | CASSQVGAGVTGETQYF
TRBJ2-7 | TRBV20-1 | CSAGDSYEQYF
TRBJ1-6 | TRBV27 | CASSLRTVYNSPLHF
TRBJ2-7 | TRBV9 | CASSVSPTGQGTHEQYF
TRBJ1-5 | TRBV4-1 | CASRLSGTANQPQHF
TRBJ1-1 | TRBV28 | CASSRMQGAHLVTEAFF
TRBJ2-1 | TRBV7-3 | CASSSVGGPYNEQFF
TRBJ2-1 | TRBV7-6 | CASSRRGSEQFF
TRBJ1-5 | TRBV4-2 | CASSQGETAPQHF
TRBJ2-7 | TRBV21-1 | CASSKKPPSTSGVTYEQYF
TRBJ2-7 | TRBV5-1 | CASSLVGTGVLYEQYF
TRBJ2-5 | TRBV5-1 | CASSLARTASQETQYF
TRBJ2-7 | TRBV6-5 | CATFDSSYEQYF
TRBJ1-6 | TRBV7-6 | CASSQYNSPLHF
TRBJ2-4 | TRBV5-1 | CASSKDSGRLGNSQYF
TRBJ2-7 | TRBV15 | CATSTRRGLAEQYF
TRBJ1-2 | TRBV18 | CASSPPPGSGYTF
TRBJ1-2 | TRBV30 | CAWSRDSPGYTF
TRBJ2-7 | TRBV27 | CASSKGLAGGAYEQYF
TRBJ1-2 | TRBV12-5 | CASGLGPRTDYGYTF
TRBJ2-7 | TRBV18 | CASSTDRAPREQYF
TRBJ2-6 | TRBV18 | CASSPRTGVDSGANGLTF
TRBJ2-7 | TRBV4-3 | CASSQERRGFYEQYF
TRBJ2-2 | TRBV27 | CASSSGRELFF
TRBJ1-1 | TRBV10-1 | CASSAYHMNTEAFF
TRBJ2-7 | TRBV11-2 | CASSLSGQGNYEQYF
TRBJ1-4 | TRBV28 | CASTVRGEKLFF